This T cell receptor (beta chain) was sequenced in a study of lymphopenia after photon versus proton radiotherapy. Broader study findings: After lymphocyte nadir, photon-treated repertoires showed oligoclonal expansion, especially CD8+ Temra. Under photons, naive T cells and diversity fell while effector/memory populations rose. A bigger post-nadir fall in TCR diversity correlated inversely with survival time in deceased patients.

Assay used: immunoSEQ multiplex PCR; TCRdb lists only in-frame clones, some missing. The table lists about 24,000 clones, more than 80% of them singletons. In regard to this clone: As yet, its antigen is unknown.

This TCR was recovered from a man between 40 and 49 years old with gastric cancer. The sample in question was peripheral blood, obtained from a patient treated with photon-based radiotherapy.

CDR3 coding DNA: TGTGCCAGCAGCCAAGAAGCGATGGGGACCGGGGAGCTGTTTTTT. It encodes CASSQEAMGTGELFF. The rearrangement links TRBV4-2 to TRBJ2-2; D is unclear. This CDR3 contains 15 residues. V was shortened by 0 bases and J by 5 bases, with 10 bases between the two germline ends. The germline gives CDR1 LGHNA, CDR2 YNFKEQ.